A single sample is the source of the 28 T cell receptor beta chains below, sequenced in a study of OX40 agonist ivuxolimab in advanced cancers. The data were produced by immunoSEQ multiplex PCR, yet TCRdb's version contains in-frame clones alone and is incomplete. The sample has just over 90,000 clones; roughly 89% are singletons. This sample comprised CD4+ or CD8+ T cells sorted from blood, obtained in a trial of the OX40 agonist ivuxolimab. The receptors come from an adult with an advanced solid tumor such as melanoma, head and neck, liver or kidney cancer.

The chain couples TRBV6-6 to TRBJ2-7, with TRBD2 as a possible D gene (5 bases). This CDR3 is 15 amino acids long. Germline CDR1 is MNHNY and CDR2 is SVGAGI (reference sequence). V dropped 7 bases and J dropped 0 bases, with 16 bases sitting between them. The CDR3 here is CASTPPAGSSYEQYF. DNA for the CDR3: TGTGCCAGCACCCCTCCGGCGGGCAGCTCCTACGAGCAGTACTTC.

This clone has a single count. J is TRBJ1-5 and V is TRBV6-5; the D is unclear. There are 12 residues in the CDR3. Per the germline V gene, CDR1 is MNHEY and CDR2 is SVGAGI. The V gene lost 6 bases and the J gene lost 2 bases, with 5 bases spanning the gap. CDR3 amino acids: CASSPGNQPQHF. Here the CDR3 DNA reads TGTGCCAGCAGCCCGGGCAATCAGCCCCAGCATTTT.

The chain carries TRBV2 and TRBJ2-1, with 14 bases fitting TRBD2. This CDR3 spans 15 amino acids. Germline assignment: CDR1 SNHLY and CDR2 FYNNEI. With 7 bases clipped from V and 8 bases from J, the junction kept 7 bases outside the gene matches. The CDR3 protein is CASNPWGLAGDEQFF. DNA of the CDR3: TGTGCCAGCAACCCCTGGGGACTAGCGGGGGATGAGCAGTTCTTC.

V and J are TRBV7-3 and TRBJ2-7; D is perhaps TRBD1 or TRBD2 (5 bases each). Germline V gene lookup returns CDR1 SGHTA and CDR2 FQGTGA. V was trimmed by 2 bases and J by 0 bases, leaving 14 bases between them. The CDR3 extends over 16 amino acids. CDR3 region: CASSLFPGTSSYEQYF. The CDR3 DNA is TGTGCCAGCAGCTTATTCCCAGGGACGAGCTCCTACGAGCAGTACTTC.

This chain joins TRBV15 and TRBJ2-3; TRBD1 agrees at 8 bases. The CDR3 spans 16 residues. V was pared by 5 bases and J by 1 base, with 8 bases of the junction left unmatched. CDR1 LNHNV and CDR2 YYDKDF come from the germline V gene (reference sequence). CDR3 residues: CATSDQPGQGTDTQYF. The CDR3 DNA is TGTGCCACCAGCGACCAGCCGGGACAGGGCACAGATACGCAGTATTTT.

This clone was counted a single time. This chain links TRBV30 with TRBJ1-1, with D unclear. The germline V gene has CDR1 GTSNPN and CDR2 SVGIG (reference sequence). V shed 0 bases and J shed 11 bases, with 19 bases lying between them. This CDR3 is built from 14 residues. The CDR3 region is CAWSVLTSRRRAFF. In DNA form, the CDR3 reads TGTGCCTGGAGTGTACTAACATCTCGTCGGCGGGCTTTCTTT.

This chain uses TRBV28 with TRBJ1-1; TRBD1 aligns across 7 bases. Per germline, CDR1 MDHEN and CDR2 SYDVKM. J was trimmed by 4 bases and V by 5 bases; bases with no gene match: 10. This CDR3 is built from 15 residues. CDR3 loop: CASSRETGLRTEAFF. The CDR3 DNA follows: TGTGCCAGCAGTAGAGAGACAGGGCTACGCACTGAAGCTTTCTTT.

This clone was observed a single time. For the CDR3, the DNA is TGTGCCAGCAGTGAAGTTCTAGGGGGGGCGGGGGAGCAGTACTTC. It codes for CASSEVLGGAGEQYF. V usage is TRBV6-1 and J usage is TRBJ2-7; D perhaps matches TRBD2 (7 bases). Germline CDR1 is MNHNS and CDR2 is SASEGT. The ends were cut back, 1 base at V and 7 bases at J, with 17 bases in the middle. CDR3 length equals 15 residues.

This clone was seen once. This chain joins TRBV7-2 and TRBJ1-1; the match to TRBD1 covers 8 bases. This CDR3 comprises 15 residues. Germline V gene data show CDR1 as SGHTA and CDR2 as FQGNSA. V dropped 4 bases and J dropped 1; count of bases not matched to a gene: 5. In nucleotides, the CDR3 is TGTGCCAGCAGCTCGGACAGGGCCGGGAACACTGAAGCTTTCTTT. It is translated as CASSSDRAGNTEAFF.

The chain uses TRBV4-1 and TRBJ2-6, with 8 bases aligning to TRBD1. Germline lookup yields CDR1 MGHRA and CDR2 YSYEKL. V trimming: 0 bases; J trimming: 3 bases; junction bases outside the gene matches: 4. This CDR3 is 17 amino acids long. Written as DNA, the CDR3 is TGCGCCAGCAGCCAAGAACACAGGGGGTTTGGGGCCAACGTCCTGACTTTC. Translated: CASSQEHRGFGANVLTF.

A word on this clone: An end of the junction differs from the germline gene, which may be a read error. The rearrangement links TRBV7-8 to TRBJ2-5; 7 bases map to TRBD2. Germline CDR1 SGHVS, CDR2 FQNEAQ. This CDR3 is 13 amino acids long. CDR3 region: CASSLVREAYTNF. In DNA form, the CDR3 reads TGTGCCAGCAGCTTAGTACGGGAGGCTTATACGAACTTC.

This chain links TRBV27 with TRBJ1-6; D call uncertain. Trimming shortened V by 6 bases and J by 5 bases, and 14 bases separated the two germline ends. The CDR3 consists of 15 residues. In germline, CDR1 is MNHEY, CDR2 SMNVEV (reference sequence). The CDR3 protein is CASRSGRLNNSPLHF. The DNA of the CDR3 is TGTGCCAGCAGGTCCGGACGGCTTAATAATTCACCCCTCCACTTT.

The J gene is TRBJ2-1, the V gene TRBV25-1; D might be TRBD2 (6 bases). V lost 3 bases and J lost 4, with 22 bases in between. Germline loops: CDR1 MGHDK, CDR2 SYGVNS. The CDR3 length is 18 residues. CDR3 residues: CASSDPPGLAGPYNEQFF. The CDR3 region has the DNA TGTGCCAGCAGTGACCCCCCGGGGCTCGCGGGACCGTACAATGAGCAGTTCTTC. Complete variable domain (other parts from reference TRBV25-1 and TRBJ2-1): EADIYQTPRYLVIGTGKKITLECSQTMGHDKMYWYQQDPGMELHLIHYSYGVNSTEKGDLSSESTVSRIRTEHFPLTLESARPSHTSQYLCASSDPPGLAGPYNEQFFGPGTRLTVL.

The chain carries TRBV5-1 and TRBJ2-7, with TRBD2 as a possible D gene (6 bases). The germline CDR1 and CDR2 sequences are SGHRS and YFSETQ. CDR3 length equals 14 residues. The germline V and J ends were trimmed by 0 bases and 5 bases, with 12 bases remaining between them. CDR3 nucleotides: TGCGCCAGCAGCTTGGATAGTGTAGCGGACGAGCAGTACTTC. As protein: CASSLDSVADEQYF.

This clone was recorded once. CDR3 region: CSAARGDQPQHF. The CDR3 DNA follows: TGCAGCGCCGCCCGGGGGGATCAGCCCCAGCATTTT. The chain combines TRBV29-1 with TRBJ1-5, with D perhaps matching TRBD1 (5 bases). V was shortened by 7 bases and J by 5 bases, with 12 bases between the two germline ends. CDR1 is SQVTM, CDR2 ANQGSEA, per germline. The CDR3 length is 12 residues. Based on the CDR3 plus reference TRBV29-1 and TRBJ1-5, the full variable domain is SAVISQKPSRDICQRGTSLTIQCQVDSQVTMMFWYRQQPGQSLTLIATANQGSEATYESGFVIDKFPISRPNLTFSTLTVSNMSPEDSSIYLCSAARGDQPQHFGDGTRLSIL.

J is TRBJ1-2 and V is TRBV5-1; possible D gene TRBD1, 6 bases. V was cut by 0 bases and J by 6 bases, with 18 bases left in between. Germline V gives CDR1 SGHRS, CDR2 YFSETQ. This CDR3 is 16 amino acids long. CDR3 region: CASSLAGRTDGNGYTF. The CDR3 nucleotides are TGCGCCAGCAGCTTGGCTGGTCGGACAGATGGCAATGGCTACACCTTC.

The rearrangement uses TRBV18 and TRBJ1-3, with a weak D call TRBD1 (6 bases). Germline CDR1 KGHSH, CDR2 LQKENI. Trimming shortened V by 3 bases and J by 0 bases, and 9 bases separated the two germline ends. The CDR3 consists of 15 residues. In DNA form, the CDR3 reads TGTGCCAGCTCACCCGGACAGTCCTCTGGAAACACCATATATTTT. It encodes CASSPGQSSGNTIYF.

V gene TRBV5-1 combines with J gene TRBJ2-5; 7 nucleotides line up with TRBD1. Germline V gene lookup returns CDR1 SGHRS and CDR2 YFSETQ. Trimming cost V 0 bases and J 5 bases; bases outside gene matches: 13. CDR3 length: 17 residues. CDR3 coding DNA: TGCGCCAGCAGCTTGGAAGGATACAGGGGCGCTTGGGAGACCCAGTACTTC. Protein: CASSLEGYRGAWETQYF.

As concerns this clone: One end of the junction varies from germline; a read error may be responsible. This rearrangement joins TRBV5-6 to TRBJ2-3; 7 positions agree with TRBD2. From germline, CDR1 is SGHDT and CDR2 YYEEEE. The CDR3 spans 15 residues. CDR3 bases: TGTGCCGGCAGCTTGGTCGCGGGGGGCACAGATACGCAGTATTTT. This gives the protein CAGSLVAGGTDTQYF. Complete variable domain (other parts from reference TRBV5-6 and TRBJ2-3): DAGVTQSPTHLIKTRGQQVTLRCSPKSGHDTVSWYQQALGQGPQFIFQYYEEEERQRGNFPDRFSGHQFPNYSSELNVNALLLGDSALYLCAGSLVAGGTDTQYFGPGTRLTVL.

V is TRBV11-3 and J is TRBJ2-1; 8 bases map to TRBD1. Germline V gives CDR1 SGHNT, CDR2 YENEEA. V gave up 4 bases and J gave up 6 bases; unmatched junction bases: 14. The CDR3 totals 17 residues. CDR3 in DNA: TGTGCCAGCAGCTCTGCTTTAATCGGGACAGGTATCAATGAGCAGTTCTTC. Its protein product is CASSSALIGTGINEQFF. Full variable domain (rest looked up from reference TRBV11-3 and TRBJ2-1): EAGVVQSPRYKIIEKKQPVAFWCNPISGHNTLYWYLQNLGQGPELLIRYENEEAVDDSQLPKDRFSAERLKGVDSTLKIQPAELGDSAVYLCASSSALIGTGINEQFFGPGTRLTVL.

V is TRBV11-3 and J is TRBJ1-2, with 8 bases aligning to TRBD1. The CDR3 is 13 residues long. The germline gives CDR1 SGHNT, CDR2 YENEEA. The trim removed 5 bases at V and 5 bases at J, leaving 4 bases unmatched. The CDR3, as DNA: TGTGCCAGCAGCCAAGGGACAGGTTATGGCTACACCTTC. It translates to CASSQGTGYGYTF. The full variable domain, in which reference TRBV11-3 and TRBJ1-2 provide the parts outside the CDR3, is EAGVVQSPRYKIIEKKQPVAFWCNPISGHNTLYWYLQNLGQGPELLIRYENEEAVDDSQLPKDRFSAERLKGVDSTLKIQPAELGDSAVYLCASSQGTGYGYTFGSGTRLTVV.

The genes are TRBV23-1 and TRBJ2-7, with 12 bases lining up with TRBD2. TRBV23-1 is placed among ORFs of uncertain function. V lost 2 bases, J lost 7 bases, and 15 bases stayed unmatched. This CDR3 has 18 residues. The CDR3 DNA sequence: TGCGCCAGCAGTCAACTAGCGGGAGGGCCTGGCCCTCGTGGAGAGCAGTACTTC. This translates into CASSQLAGGPGPRGEQYF.

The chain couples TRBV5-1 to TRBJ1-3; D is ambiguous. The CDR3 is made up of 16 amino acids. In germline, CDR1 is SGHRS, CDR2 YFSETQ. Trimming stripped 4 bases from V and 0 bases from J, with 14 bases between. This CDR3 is CASSLSPRVSGNTIYF. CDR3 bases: TGCGCCAGCAGCCTGTCTCCTCGGGTCTCTGGAAACACCATATATTTT.

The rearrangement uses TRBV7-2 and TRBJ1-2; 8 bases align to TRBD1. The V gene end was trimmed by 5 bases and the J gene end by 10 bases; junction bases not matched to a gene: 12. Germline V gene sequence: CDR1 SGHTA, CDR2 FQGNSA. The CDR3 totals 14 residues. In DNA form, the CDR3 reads TGTGCCAGCAGCCCTCAGGGGGCGGCGGTTGACTACACCTTC. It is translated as CASSPQGAAVDYTF.

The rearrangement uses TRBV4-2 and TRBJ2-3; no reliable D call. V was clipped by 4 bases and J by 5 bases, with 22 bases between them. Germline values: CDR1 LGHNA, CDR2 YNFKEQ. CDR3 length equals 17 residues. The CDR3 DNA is TGTGCCAGCAGCCCCTATACCCCGGACCCGGTTGAAGATACGCAGTATTTT. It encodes CASSPYTPDPVEDTQYF.

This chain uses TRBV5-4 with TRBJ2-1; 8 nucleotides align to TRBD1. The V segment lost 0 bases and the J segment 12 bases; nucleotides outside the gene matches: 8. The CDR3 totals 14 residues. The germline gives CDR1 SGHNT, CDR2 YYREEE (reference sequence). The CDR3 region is CASSLGQGRLGQFF. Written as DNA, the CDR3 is TGTGCCAGCAGCTTGGGACAGGGGAGGCTCGGGCAGTTCTTC.

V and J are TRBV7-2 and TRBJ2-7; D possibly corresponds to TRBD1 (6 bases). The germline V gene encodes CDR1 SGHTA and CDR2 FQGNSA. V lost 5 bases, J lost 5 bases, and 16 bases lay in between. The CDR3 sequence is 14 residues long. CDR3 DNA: TGTGCCAGCAGCCAGGGGTTGGTCGCAGACGAGCAGTACTTC. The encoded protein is CASSQGLVADEQYF.

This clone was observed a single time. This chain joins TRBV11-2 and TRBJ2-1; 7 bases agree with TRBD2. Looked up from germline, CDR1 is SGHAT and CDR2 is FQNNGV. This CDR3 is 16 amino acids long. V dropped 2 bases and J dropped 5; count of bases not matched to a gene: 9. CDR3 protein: CASSLIRGRAHNEQFF. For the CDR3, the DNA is TGTGCCAGCAGCTTAATACGGGGGAGGGCCCACAATGAGCAGTTCTTC.